This T cell receptor beta chain was observed in a study of cytomegalovirus exposure and HLA in healthy donors. Study-wide points: Researchers had no immune exposure information except CMV serostatus available.

The PCR was carried out with 60 Vbeta primers and 13 Jbeta primers. The authors' processing: A later analysis tallied tens of millions of unique TCR beta chains, around 10 million of them shared. Measured with immunoSEQ multiplex PCR; TCRdb has only the in-frame clones, and not every one. V, J and clone size reflect that table, while D and trimming were determined from the DNA. The sample lists about 140,000 clones, roughly three quarters occurring once. In the case of this clone: Antigen unknown.

The germline V gene has CDR1 MNHNS and CDR2 SASEGT. V lost 4 bases to trimming and J lost 4 bases; unmatched junction nucleotides: 7. CDR3 size: 15 residues. This sequence originates from a man aged 25 to 40 in good health and CMV-seronegative. The chain uses TRBV6-1 and TRBJ2-5, with 9 bases aligning to TRBD1. The sequencing input was PBMCs. This CDR3 is CASSVRDRERETQYF. The DNA of the CDR3 is TGTGCCAGCAGTGTGAGGGACAGGGAAAGAGAGACCCAGTACTTC.